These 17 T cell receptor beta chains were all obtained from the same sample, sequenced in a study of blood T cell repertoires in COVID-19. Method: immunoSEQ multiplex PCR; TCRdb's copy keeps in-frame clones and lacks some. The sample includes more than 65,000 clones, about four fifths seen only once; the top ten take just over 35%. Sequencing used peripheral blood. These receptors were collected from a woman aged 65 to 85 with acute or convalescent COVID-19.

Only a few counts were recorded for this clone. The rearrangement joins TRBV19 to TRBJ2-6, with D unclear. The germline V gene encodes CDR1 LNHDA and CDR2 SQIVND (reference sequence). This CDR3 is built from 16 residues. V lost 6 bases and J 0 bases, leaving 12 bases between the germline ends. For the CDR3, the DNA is TGTGCCAGTAGCCAAGAGGCACTCTCTGGGGCCAACGTCCTGACTTTC. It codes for CASSQEALSGANVLTF.

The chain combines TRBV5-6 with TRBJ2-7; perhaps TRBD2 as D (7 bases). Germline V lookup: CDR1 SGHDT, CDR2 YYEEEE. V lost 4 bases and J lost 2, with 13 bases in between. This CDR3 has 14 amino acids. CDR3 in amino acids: CASSGGGLAYEQYF. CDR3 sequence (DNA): TGTGCCAGCAGCGGGGGCGGACTAGCCTACGAGCAGTACTTC. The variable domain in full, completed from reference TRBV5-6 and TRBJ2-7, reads DAGVTQSPTHLIKTRGQQVTLRCSPKSGHDTVSWYQQALGQGPQFIFQYYEEEERQRGNFPDRFSGHQFPNYSSELNVNALLLGDSALYLCASSGGGLAYEQYFGPGTRLTVT.

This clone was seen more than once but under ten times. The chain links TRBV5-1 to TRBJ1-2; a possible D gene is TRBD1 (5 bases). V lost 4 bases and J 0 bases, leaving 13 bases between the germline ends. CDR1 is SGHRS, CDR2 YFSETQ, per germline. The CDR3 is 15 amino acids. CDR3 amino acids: CASSPGGSANYGYTF. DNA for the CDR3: TGCGCCAGCAGCCCCGGGGGATCGGCTAACTATGGCTACACCTTC.

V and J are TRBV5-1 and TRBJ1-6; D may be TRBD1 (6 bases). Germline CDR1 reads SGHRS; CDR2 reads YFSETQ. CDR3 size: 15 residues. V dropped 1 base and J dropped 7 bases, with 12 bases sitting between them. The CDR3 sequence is CASSLFWTANSPLHF. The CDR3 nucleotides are TGCGCCAGCAGCTTGTTCTGGACAGCGAATTCACCCCTCCACTTT.

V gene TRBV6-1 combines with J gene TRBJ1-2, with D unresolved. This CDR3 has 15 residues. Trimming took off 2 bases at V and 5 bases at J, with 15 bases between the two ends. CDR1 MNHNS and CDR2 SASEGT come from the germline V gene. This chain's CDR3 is CASSERSLFLYGYTF. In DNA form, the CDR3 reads TGTGCCAGCAGTGAACGGTCGTTATTCCTATATGGCTACACCTTC.

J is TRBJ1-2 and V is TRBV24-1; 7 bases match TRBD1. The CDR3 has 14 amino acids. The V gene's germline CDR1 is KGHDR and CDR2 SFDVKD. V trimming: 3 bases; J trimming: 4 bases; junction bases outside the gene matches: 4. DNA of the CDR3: TGTGCCACCAGTGATGCCCGGACAGGCTATGGCTACACCTTC. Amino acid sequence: CATSDARTGYGYTF.

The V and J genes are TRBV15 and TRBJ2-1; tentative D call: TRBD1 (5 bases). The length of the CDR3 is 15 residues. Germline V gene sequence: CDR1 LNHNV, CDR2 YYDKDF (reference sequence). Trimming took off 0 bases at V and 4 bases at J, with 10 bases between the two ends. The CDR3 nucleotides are TGTGCCACCAGCAGAGAGAACAGGAATTACAATGAGCAGTTCTTC. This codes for CATSRENRNYNEQFF.

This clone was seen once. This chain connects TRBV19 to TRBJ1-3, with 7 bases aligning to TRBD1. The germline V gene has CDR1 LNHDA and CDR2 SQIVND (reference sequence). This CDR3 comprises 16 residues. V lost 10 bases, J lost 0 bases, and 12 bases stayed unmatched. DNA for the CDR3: TGTGCCACCGCCCAACCAGGGGGTCCCTCTGGAAACACCATATATTTT. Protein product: CATAQPGGPSGNTIYF.

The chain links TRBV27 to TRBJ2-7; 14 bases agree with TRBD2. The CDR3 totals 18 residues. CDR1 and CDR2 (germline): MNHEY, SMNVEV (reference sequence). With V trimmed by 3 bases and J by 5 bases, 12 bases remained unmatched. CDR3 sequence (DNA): TGTGCCAGCAGTTTTTATCCTCCCGGGACTAGCGGGAGTGACGAGCAGTACTTC. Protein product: CASSFYPPGTSGSDEQYF.

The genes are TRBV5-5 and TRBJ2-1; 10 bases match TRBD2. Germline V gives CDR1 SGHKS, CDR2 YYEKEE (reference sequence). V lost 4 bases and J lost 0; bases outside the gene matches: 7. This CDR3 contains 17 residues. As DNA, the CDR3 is TGTGCCAGCAGCCCAGCTAGCGGGAGAGCCTCCTACAATGAGCAGTTCTTC. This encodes CASSPASGRASYNEQFF. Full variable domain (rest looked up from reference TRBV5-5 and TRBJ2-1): DAGVTQSPTHLIKTRGQQVTLRCSPISGHKSVSWYQQVLGQGPQFIFQYYEKEERGRGNFPDRFSARQFPNYSSELNVNALLLGDSALYLCASSPASGRASYNEQFFGPGTRLTVL.

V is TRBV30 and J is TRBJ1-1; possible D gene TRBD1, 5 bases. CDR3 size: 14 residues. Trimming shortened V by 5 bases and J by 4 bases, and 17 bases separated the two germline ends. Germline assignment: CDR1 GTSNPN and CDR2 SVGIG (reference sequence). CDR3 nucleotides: TGTGCCTGGTTGGGGTTCGGGGGAGTCACTGAAGCTTTCTTT. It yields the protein CAWLGFGGVTEAFF.

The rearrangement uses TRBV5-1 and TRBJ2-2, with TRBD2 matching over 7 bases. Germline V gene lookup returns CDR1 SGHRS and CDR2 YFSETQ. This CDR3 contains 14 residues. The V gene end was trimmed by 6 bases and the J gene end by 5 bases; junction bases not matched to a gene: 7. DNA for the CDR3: TGCGCCAGCAATCCGGGGGGAAGGACCGGGGAGCTGTTTTTT. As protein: CASNPGGRTGELFF.

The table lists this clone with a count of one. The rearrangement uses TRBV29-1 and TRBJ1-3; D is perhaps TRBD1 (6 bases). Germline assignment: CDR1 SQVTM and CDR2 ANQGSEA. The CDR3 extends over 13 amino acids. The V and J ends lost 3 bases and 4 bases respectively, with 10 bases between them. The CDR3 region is CSVDAGDGNTIYF. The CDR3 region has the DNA TGCAGCGTTGATGCAGGGGACGGAAACACCATATATTTT. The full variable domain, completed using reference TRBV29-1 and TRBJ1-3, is SAVISQKPSRDICQRGTSLTIQCQVDSQVTMMFWYRQQPGQSLTLIATANQGSEATYESGFVIDKFPISRPNLTFSTLTVSNMSPEDSSIYLCSVDAGDGNTIYFGEGSWLTVV.

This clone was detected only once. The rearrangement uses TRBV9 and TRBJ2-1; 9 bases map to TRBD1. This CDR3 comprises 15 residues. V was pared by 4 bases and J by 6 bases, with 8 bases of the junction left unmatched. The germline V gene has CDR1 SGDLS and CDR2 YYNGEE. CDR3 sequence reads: CASSIGGTGSNEQFF. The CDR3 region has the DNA TGTGCCAGCAGCATAGGGGGGACAGGGTCCAATGAGCAGTTCTTC.

The CDR3 nucleotides are TGCGCCAGCAGCGACAGGGACGAGCAGTACTTC. Its protein product is CASSDRDEQYF. V gene TRBV5-1 combines with J gene TRBJ2-7; 7 bases map to TRBD1. The length of the CDR3 is 11 residues. Germline CDR1 SGHRS, CDR2 YFSETQ. Trimming took 4 bases from V and 5 from J; bases not matched to a gene: 0.

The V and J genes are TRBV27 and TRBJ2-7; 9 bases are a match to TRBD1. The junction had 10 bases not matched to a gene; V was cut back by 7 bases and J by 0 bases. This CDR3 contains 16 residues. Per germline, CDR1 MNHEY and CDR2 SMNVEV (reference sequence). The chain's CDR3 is CASKKPGQGYSYEQYF. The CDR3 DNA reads TGTGCCAGCAAAAAACCGGGACAGGGATACTCCTACGAGCAGTACTTC.

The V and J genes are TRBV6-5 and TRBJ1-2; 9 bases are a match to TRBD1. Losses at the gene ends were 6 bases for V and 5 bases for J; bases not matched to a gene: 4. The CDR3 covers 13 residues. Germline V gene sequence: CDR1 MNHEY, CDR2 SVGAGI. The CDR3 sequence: CASRGQGNYGYTF. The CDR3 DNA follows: TGTGCCAGCAGGGGACAGGGCAATTATGGCTACACCTTC.